This TCR beta chain was captured by sequencing in a study of blood T cell repertoires in COVID-19 (dated by TCRdb to 2020 to 2022). With regard to the full study: Samples from collaborators originated in the United States, Italy and Spain and spanned both the acute and convalescent phases of COVID-19. Samples came from the ongoing ImmuneRACE study (first 160 participants) plus 1,254 subjects from 6 global collaborators. Subjects who had been exposed to COVID-19, were actively infected with it, or had recovered from it provided the deeply sampled blood TCRbeta repertoires that made up the dataset. The material from the prospective study consisted of cDNA or gDNA derived from T cells, B-cell-depleted T cells, or PBMCs. Where available, HLA class I and class II types were obtained from metadata supplied by the sample provider rather than from assay-based typing. A de-identified subject ID, COVID-19 status, age in years and sex were almost always included in the sample metadata. The repertoires were released in a freely available public database intended as a resource for research on the immune response to SARS-CoV-2.

The CDR3, cysteine through phenylalanine, is 15 amino acids long. Only the CDR3 DNA stays, 45 bases, in frame from base 1. The V end loses 4 bases and the J end loses 4 bases, and a stretch of 16 bases separates them. The germline V gene (reference sequence) provides CDR1 LNHDA and CDR2 SQIVND. TCRbeta CDR3 regions were amplified from genomic DNA by means of the immunoSEQ Assay, a bias-controlled multiplex PCR. As for the original processing: Nucleated cell counts per sample were estimated from amplification of reference gene primers within the assay. Sequence reads were collapsed and filtered to measure the absolute abundance of every unique TCRbeta CDR3 rearrangement. For each sample, productive Simpson clonality was calculated as the square root of Simpson's diversity index over productive rearrangements. TCRdb holds this immuneACCESS table with in-frame rearrangements only. Some clones are missing; in checked studies, unresolved V genes explain under half, and the rest has no known cause. V and J calls and clone size are given by that table; D and trimming were obtained from the DNA. Counted in this sample were over 300,000 clones; around 89% of them appeared once. Jointly, the top ten make up 1% to 1.5% of the sample.

Whole blood was collected in K2EDTA tubes by collaborating institutions according to the institutions' own protocols. For TCRbeta analysis, collaborators shipped samples in one of three forms: frozen whole blood, isolated PBMCs, or DNA extracted from either of those sample types. A remark on this clone: The specificity of this receptor is unknown. Per-nucleotide qualities are absent, and no much larger clonotype sits a single base away.

General findings and caveats noted by the study authors: How much clinical and demographic metadata was included differed by source and by participant, and the metadata was provided uncurated.

The source material was peripheral blood. The chain couples TRBV19 to TRBJ2-5; a tentative D call is TRBD2 (6 bases match). The receptor's source is a man in his forties with acute or convalescent COVID-19. The CDR3 corresponds to CASSTLALRPETQYF. The bases read TGTGCCAGTAGTACGCTAGCGTTACGGCCAGAGACCCAGTACTTC.